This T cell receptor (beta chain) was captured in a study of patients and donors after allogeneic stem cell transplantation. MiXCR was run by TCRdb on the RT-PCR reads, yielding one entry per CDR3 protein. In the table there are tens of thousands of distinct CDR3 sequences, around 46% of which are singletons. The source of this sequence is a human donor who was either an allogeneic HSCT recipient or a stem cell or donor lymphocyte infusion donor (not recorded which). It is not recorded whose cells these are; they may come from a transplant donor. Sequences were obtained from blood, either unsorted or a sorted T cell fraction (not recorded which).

The CDR3 DNA reads as TGCGCCAGCAGCCAAGATTGGAACACTGAAGCTTTCTTT. It is translated as CASSQDWNTEAFF. This chain uses TRBV4-3 with TRBJ1-1; D ambiguous. V lost 0 bases and J lost 1, with 3 bases in between. Germline V gives CDR1 LGHNA, CDR2 YSLEER. The CDR3 covers 13 residues.